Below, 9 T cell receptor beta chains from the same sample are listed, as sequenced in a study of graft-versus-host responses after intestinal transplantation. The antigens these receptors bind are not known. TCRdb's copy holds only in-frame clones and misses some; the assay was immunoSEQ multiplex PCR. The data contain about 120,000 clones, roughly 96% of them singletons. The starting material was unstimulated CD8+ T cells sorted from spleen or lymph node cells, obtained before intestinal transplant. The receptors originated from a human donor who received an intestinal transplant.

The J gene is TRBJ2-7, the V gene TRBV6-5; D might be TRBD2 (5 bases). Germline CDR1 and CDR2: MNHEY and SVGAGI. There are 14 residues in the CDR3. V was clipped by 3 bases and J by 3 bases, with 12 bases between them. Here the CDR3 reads CASSYSPDYYEQYF. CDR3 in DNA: TGTGCCAGCAGTTATTCACCAGACTACTACGAGCAGTACTTC.

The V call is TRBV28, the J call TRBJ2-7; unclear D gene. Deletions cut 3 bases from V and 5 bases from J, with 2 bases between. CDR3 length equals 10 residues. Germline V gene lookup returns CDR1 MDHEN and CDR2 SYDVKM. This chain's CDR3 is CASSFDEQYF. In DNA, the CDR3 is TGTGCCAGCAGTTTCGACGAGCAGTACTTC.

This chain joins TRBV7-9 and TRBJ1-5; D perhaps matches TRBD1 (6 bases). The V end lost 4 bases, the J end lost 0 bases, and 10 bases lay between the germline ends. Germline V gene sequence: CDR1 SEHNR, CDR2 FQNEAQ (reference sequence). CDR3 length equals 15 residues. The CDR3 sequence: CASSYTGTSNQPQHF. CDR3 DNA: TGTGCCAGCAGCTATACAGGGACTAGCAATCAGCCCCAGCATTTT.

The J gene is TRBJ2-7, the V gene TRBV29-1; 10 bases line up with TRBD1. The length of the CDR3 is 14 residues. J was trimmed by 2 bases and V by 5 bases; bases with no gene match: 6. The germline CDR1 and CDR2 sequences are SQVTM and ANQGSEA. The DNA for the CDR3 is TGCAGCGTTCTGACAGGGGGCGATACCTACGAGCAGTACTTC. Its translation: CSVLTGGDTYEQYF.

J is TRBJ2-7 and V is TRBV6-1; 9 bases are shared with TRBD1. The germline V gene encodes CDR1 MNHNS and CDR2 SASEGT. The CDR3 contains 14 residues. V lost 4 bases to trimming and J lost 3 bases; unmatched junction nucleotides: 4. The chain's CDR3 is CASSGQGVSYEQYF. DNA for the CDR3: TGTGCCAGCAGTGGACAGGGGGTCAGCTACGAGCAGTACTTC.

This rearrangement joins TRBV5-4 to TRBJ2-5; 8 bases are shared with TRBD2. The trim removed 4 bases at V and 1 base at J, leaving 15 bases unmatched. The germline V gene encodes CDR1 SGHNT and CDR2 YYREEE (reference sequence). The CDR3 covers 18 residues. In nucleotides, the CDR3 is TGTGCCAGCAGCCCCGGCTTTCGAGCTCGGGGGGGCCAAGAGACCCAGTACTTC. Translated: CASSPGFRARGGQETQYF.

In DNA form, the CDR3 reads TGTGCCAGCAGTGCGACAGGGATCTACGAGCAGTACTTC. Its translation is CASSATGIYEQYF. This chain connects TRBV27 to TRBJ2-7; 7 bases match TRBD1. Germline V gene data show CDR1 as MNHEY and CDR2 as SMNVEV (reference sequence). The ends lost 5 bases at V and 3 bases at J; junction bases unmatched: 4. This CDR3 has 13 residues.

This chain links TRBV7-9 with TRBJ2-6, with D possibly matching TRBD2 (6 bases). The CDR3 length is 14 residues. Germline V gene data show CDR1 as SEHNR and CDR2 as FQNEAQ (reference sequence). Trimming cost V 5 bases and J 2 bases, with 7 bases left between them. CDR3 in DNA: TGTGCCAGCAGCCCGGGAGCTGGGGCCAACGTCCTGACTTTC. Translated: CASSPGAGANVLTF. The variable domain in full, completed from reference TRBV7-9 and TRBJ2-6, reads DTGVSQNPRHKITKRGQNVTFRCDPISEHNRLYWYRQTLGQGPEFLTYFQNEAQLEKSRLLSDRFSAERPKGSFSTLEIQRTEQGDSAMYLCASSPGAGANVLTFGAGSRLTVL.

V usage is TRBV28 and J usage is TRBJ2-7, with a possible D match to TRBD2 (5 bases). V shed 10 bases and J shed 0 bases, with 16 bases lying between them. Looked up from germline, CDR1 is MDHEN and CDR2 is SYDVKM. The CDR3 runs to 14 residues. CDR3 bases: TGTGCCATCCAAGGGCGGGCCTTCTCCTACGAGCAGTACTTC. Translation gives CAIQGRAFSYEQYF.